One T cell receptor beta chain is described in this entry. The sample contains more than one DNA sequence encoding this CDR3. Germline loops: CDR1 SGHDN, CDR2 FVKESK. Deletions cut 3 bases from V and 1 base from J, with 6 bases between. The CDR3 covers 13 residues. The study drew its donors from healthy HIV-negative adults without recent acute infections or vaccinations. This record belongs to a study of shared clonotypes between healthy human individuals. Here immunoSEQ multiplex PCR was the method, and the copy in TCRdb shows in-frame clones only, minus some. The sample holds some 660,000 clones, roughly 73% seen once.

What was sequenced was memory CD4+ T cells sorted from blood. Subset given: CD45RA-negative fraction. The sequence was obtained from a woman in her thirties in good health. V and J are TRBV14 and TRBJ1-1, with D maybe TRBD1 (6 bases). CDR3 amino acids: CASSQTGNTEAFF. CDR3 nucleotides: TGTGCCAGCAGCCAGACAGGGAACACTGAAGCTTTCTTT.